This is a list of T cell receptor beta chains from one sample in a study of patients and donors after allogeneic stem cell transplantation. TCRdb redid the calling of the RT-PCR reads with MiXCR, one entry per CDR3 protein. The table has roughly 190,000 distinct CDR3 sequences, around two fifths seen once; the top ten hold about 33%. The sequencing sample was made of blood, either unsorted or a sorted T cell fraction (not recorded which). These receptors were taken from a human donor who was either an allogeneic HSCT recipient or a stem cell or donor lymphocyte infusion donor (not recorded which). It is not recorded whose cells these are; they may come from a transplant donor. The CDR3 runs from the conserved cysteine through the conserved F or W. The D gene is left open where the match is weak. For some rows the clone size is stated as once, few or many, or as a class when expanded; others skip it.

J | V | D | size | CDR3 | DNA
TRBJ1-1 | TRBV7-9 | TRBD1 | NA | CASSFPKSGQGNTEAFF | TGTGCCAGCAGCTTCCCAAAGTCGGGACAGGGGAACACTGAAGCTTTCTTT
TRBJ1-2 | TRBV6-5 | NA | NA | CASSYTSRNNYGYTF | TGTGCCAGCAGTTACACGTCCAGGAATAACTATGGCTACACCTTC
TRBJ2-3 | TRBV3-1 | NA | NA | CASSLTDLPTDTQYF | TGTGCCAGCAGCTTGACGGACCTACCCACAGATACGCAGTATTTT
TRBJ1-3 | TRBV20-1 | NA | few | CSARTFRGNTIYF | TGCAGTGCTAGGACGTTCCGCGGAAACACCATATATTTT
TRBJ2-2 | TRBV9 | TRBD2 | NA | CASSVVSGNGELFF | TGTGCCAGCAGCGTAGTAAGCGGGAACGGGGAGCTGTTTTTT
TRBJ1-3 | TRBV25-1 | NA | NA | CASSDFNVFGNTIYF | TGTGCCAGCAGTGACTTCAACGTTTTCGGAAACACCATATATTTT
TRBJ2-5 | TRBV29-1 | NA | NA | CSAETQYF | TGCAGCGCAGAGACCCAGTACTTC
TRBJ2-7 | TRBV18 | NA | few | CASSPRQFEGLYEQYF | TGTGCCAGCTCACCTAGACAGTTTGAGGGGCTCTACGAGCAGTACTTC
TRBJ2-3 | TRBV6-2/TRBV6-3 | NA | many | CASSHRTRDTQYF | TGTGCCAGCAGTCACCGGACCCGAGATACGCAGTATTTT
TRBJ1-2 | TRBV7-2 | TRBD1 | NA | CASSLAGRGPSGYTF | TGTGCCAGCAGCTTAGCCGGCAGGGGGCCCTCTGGCTACACCTTC
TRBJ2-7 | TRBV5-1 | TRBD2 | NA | CASSLGSSGRVYYEQYF | TGCGCCAGCAGCTTAGGTTCCAGCGGGAGGGTCTACTACGAGCAGTACTTC
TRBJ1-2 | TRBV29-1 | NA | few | CSVPGETSYGYTF | TGCAGCGTCCCCGGGGAGACCTCTTATGGCTACACCTTC
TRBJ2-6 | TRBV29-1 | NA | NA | CSVEDLLSTGGANVLTF | TGCAGCGTTGAAGATTTACTGAGTACTGGTGGGGCCAACGTCCTGACTTTC
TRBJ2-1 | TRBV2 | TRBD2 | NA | CASSRDGRRGYNEQFF | TGTGCCAGCAGCAGGGACGGGAGGAGGGGTTACAATGAGCAGTTCTTC
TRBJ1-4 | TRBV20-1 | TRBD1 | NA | CSARPGQGGTNEKLFF | TGCAGTGCTAGACCTGGACAGGGGGGGACTAATGAAAAACTGTTTTTT
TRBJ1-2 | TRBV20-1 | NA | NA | CSANKEVDTF | TGCAGTGCTAATAAGGAGGTTGACACCTTC
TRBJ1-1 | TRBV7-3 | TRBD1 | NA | CASSQDRVDTEAFF | TGTGCCAGCAGCCAAGACAGGGTGGACACTGAAGCTTTCTTT
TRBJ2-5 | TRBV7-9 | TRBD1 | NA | CASSSEGQGKETQYF | TGTGCCAGCAGCTCAGAGGGACAGGGAAAAGAGACCCAGTACTTC
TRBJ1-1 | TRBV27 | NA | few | CASSSIQQNTEAFF | TGTGCCAGCAGTTCCATTCAGCAGAACACTGAAGCTTTCTTT
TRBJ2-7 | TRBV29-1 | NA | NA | CSVVGRSGEQYF | TGCAGCGTTGTCGGGCGATCGGGCGAGCAGTACTTC